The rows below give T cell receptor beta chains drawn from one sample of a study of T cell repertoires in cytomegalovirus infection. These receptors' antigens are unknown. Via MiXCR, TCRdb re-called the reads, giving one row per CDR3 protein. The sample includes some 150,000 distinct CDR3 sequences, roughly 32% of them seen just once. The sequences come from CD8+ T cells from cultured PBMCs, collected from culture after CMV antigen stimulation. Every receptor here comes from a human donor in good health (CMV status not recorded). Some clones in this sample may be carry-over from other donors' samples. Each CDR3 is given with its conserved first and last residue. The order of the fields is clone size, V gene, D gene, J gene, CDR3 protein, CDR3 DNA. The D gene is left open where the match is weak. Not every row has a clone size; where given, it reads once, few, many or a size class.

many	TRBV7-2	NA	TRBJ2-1	CASSLRGASYNEQFF	TGTGCCAGCAGCTTACGGGGGGCCTCCTACAATGAGCAGTTCTTC
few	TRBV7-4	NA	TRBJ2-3	CASTPRDTDTQYF	TGTGCCAGCACCCCCCGGGACACAGATACGCAGTATTTT
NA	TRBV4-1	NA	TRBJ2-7	CASSQDYPGYYEQYF	TGCGCCAGCAGCCAAGATTACCCAGGATACTACGAGCAGTACTTC
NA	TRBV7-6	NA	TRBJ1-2	CASSPGDVYGYTF	TGTGCCAGCAGCCCGGGGGACGTCTATGGCTACACCTTC
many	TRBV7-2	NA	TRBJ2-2	CASSWAPMNTGELFF	TGTGCCAGCAGCTGGGCCCCGATGAACACCGGGGAGCTGTTTTTT
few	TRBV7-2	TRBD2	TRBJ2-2	CASSLGLAGGPGELFF	TGTGCCAGCAGCTTAGGACTAGCGGGGGGGCCCGGGGAGCTGTTTTTT
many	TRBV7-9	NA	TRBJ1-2	CASSLDGYPYGYTF	TGTGCCAGCAGCTTAGACGGGTACCCCTATGGCTACACCTTC
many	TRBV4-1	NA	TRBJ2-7	CASSYSGAGSYEQYF	TGCGCCAGCAGCTACTCAGGGGCCGGCTCCTACGAGCAGTACTTC
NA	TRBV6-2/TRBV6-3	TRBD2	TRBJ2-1	CASYQREGSYNEQFF	TGTGCCAGCTACCAGCGGGAAGGCTCCTACAATGAGCAGTTCTTC
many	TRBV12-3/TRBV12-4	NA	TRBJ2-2	CASSSKSRNTGELFF	TGTGCCAGCAGTTCCAAATCACGGAACACCGGGGAGCTGTTTTTT
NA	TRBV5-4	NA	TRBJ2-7	CASSLNSEQYF	TGTGCCAGCAGCTTAAATTCCGAGCAGTACTTC
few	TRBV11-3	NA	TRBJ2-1	CASSSTRYSYNEQFF	TGTGCCAGCAGCTCCACTCGCTACTCCTACAATGAGCAGTTCTTC
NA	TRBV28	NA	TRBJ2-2	CASSLEFQYVSGELFF	TGTGCCAGCAGTTTAGAGTTCCAGTACGTATCCGGGGAGCTGTTTTTT
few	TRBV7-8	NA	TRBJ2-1	CASSRGVDEQFF	TGTGCCAGCAGCAGGGGGGTCGATGAGCAGTTCTTC
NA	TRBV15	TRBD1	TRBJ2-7	CATSWTGRGYEQYF	TGTGCCACCAGCTGGACAGGGAGAGGGTACGAGCAGTACTTC
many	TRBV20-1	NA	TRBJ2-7	CSAIDPRLDSYEQYF	TGCAGTGCTATCGACCCTAGGCTAGACTCCTACGAGCAGTACTTC
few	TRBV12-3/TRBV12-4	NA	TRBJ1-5	CASSPGETSNQPQHF	TGTGCCAGCAGTCCCGGGGAAACGAGCAATCAGCCCCAGCATTTT
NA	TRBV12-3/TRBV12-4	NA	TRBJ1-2	CASSRGGRATSNYGYTF	TGTGCCAGCAGCCGGGGAGGCAGGGCCACTTCTAACTATGGCTACACCTTC
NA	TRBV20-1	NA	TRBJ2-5	CSARDLGGETQYF	TGCAGTGCTAGAGATCTTGGGGGAGAGACCCAGTACTTC
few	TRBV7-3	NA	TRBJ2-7	CASSLRPKGEQYF	TGTGCCAGCAGCCTCCGGCCGAAAGGCGAGCAGTACTTC
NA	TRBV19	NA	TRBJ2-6	CASSIPRGSGANVLTF	TGTGCCAGTAGTATCCCCCGGGGGTCCGGGGCCAACGTCCTGACTTTC
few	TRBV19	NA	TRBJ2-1	CATWGEGTGPYNEQFF	TGTGCCACTTGGGGTGAAGGAACAGGCCCTTACAATGAGCAGTTCTTC
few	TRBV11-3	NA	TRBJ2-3	CASSLRGRLGTDTQYF	TGTGCCAGCAGCCTCCGGGGGCGGCTTGGCACAGATACGCAGTATTTT
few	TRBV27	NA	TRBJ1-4	CASSLSRGNEKLFF	TGTGCCAGCAGCCTCAGTCGGGGTAATGAAAAACTGTTTTTT
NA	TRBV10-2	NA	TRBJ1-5	CASVRDSNQPQHF	TGCGCCAGCGTCCGGGATAGCAATCAGCCCCAGCATTTT
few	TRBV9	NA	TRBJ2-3	CASSPGTETFFTDTQYF	TGTGCCAGCAGCCCGGGGACGGAAACCTTCTTCACAGATACGCAGTATTTT
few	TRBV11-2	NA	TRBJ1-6	CASSLEGDNPYNSPLHF	TGTGCCAGCAGCTTAGAGGGAGACAATCCCTATAATTCACCCCTCCACTTT
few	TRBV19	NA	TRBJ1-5	CASTPRGTQPQHF	TGTGCCAGTACCCCCCGGGGGACACAGCCCCAGCATTTT
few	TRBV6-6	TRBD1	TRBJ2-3	CASRDPGTEPYTDTQYF	TGTGCCAGCAGGGACCCCGGGACAGAGCCCTACACAGATACGCAGTATTTT
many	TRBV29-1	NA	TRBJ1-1	CSVVTGLGNTEAFF	TGCAGCGTTGTCACCGGGTTGGGGAACACTGAAGCTTTCTTT
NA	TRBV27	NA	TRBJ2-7	CATWGTLGEQYF	TGTGCCACCTGGGGTACTTTGGGGGAGCAGTACTTC
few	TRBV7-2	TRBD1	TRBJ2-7	CASSRTGGSYEQYF	TGTGCCAGCAGTCGGACAGGGGGCTCCTACGAGCAGTACTTC
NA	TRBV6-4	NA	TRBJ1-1	CASRRFINTEAFF	TGTGCCAGCAGGCGATTCATTAACACTGAAGCTTTCTTT
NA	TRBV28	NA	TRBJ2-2	CASSFQGTTGELFF	TGTGCCAGCAGTTTCCAGGGGACCACCGGGGAGCTGTTTTTT
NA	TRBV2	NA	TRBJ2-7	CASSEESYEQYF	TGTGCCAGCAGTGAAGAGTCCTACGAGCAGTACTTC
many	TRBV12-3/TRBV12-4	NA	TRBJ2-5	CASSLANEDQETQYF	TGTGCCAGCAGTTTAGCAAATGAAGACCAAGAGACCCAGTACTTC
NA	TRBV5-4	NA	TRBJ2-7	CASSSGPSLVEQYF	TGTGCCAGCAGTTCTGGACCGTCACTGGTCGAGCAGTACTTC
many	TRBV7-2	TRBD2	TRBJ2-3	CASSLIVGGVTDTQYF	TGTGCCAGCAGCTTAATAGTGGGGGGGGTGACAGATACGCAGTATTTT
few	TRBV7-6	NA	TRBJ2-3	CASSSRDTDTQYF	TGTGCCAGCAGCTCGAGGGACACAGATACGCAGTATTTT
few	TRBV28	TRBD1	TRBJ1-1	CASSFRDRGRTEAFF	TGTGCCAGCAGTTTCCGGGACAGGGGGCGGACTGAAGCTTTCTTT
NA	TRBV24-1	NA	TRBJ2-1	CAIQQRRESSYNEQFF	TGTGCCATTCAACAACGCAGGGAGAGCTCCTACAATGAGCAGTTCTTC
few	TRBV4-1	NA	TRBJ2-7	CASSQDYPYEQYF	TGCGCCAGCAGCCAAGACTACCCCTACGAGCAGTACTTC
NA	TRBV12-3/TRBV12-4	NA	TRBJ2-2	CASSFLGVNTGELFF	TGTGCCAGCAGTTTTCTAGGGGTCAACACCGGGGAGCTGTTTTTT
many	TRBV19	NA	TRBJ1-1	CASSWSGNTEAFF	TGTGCCAGTAGTTGGTCAGGGAACACTGAAGCTTTCTTT
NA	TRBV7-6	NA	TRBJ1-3	CASSLDRASGNTIYF	TGTGCCAGCAGCTTAGACAGGGCCTCTGGAAACACCATATATTTT
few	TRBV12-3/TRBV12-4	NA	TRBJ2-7	CASRIGGPSYEQYF	TGTGCCAGCAGGATCGGGGGGCCCTCCTACGAGCAGTACTTC
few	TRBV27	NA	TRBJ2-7	CASSLYTGTGSYEQYF	TGTGCCAGCAGTTTATATACAGGGACCGGATCCTACGAGCAGTACTTC
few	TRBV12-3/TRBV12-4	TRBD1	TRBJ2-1	CASSLGRGPNEQFF	TGTGCCAGCAGTTTAGGCAGGGGGCCAAATGAGCAGTTCTTC